This T cell receptor beta chain was profiled in a study of vaccination effects on CD4 cells after COVID-19 (dated by TCRdb to 2022 to 2024). About the full investigation: Each participant received two doses of an mRNA SARS-CoV-2 vaccine, either BNT162b2 or mRNA-1273. Cultures from other donors in the study were sequenced using the Oncomine TCR Beta short-read assay on an Illumina iSeq 100. The full study included roughly 11 COVID-19 convalescent patients and several SARS-CoV-2-naive healthy vaccine recipients. SARS-CoV-2 spike-specific CD4+ TCR repertoires were compared before and after mRNA vaccination in COVID-19 convalescent patients and in infection-naive vaccine recipients.

The method was the immunoSEQ multiplex PCR assay. DNA from the cultured and isolated CD4+ T cells underwent TCR beta CDR3 sequencing. The study's own analysis went as follows. Non-productive TCR sequences were removed, reads were trimmed to the CDR3 region, and CDR3s of at least 7 amino acids were retained. Antigen-specific clonotypes were identified using the MANAFEST web app by comparison of expansion in peptide wells against reference cultures. Positive clones required FDR<0.05 expansion versus reference and all other wells, odds ratio above 5, and frequency above 0.1% in two replicate wells. Cross-reactive clonotypes were defined as significantly expanded in SARS-CoV-2 spike wells and in at least one common cold coronavirus spike condition. CDR3 similarity was assessed by Levenshtein distance using the stringdist R package, and unrooted trees were constructed with ape in R 3.6.1. In its TCRdb copy, this immuneACCESS table keeps in-frame sequences only and misses some clones. Where compared with another copy, unresolved V genes explain less than half of these, and the others have no known cause. V and J calls and clone size come straight from that table; D and trimming were deduced from the DNA. This sample is represented by tens of thousands of clones; 78% of them were singletons. The ten largest clones add up to roughly a tenth of the sample.

Overall results and qualifications from the work: In healthy vaccine recipients, vaccine-induced clones were almost all SARS-CoV-2 mono-reactive, with only 1 of 255 being cross-reactive with common cold coronaviruses. Both infection-induced and vaccine-induced clones contracted markedly at late post-vaccination timepoints, which is consistent with waning T cell responses. Only a small number of convalescent patients were included, and no early post-infection timepoints were available, which limited the study.

The V end loses 10 bases and the J end loses 1 base, and a stretch of 21 bases separates them. The germline V gene gives CDR1 as MDHEN and CDR2 as SYDVKM. Measured from the cysteine to the phenylalanine, the CDR3 is 16 residues long. Left in the record is the CDR3 DNA by itself, 48 bases read in frame from the first base. To identify antigen-specific CD4+ T cell clonotypes by their expansion, the ViraFEST assay first stimulated PBMC with viral peptide pools and then applied TCR sequencing. After around ten days of culture, CD4+ T cells were isolated with the EasySep CD4+ T cell isolation kit. The absence of prior SARS-CoV-2 infection in healthy vaccine recipients was confirmed by negative nucleocapsid antibodies before and after vaccination. Each well held 1.5 million to 2 million PBMC cultured in IMDM containing approximately 5.2% human AB serum, around 10 IU/ml IL-2 and gentamicin, along with roughly 10 ug/ml peptides. Half of the culture medium was replaced with fresh IL-2-containing medium on days 3 and 7. Each peptide stimulation condition was cultured in triplicate wells unless otherwise noted. Using Ficoll-Paque Plus gradient centrifugation, PBMC were separated from whole blood and then either used fresh or cryopreserved at -140C. The spike proteins of SARS-CoV-2 and of the common cold coronaviruses HCoV-NL63, HCoV-OC43 and HCoV-229E were spanned by overlapping peptide pools. Genomic DNA was extracted from cultured CD4+ T cells with the QIAamp micro DNA kit.

A word on this clone: The antigen it recognizes is unknown. It has no much larger one-base neighbor in the sample; base qualities were not kept.

This TCR was recovered from a human donor who received a COVID-19 vaccine. The chain was built from TRBV28 and TRBJ2-3; the D gene assignment is ambiguous. Material: CD4+ T cells from PBMCs cultured with SARS-CoV-2 spike peptides, obtained before COVID-19 vaccination. The cell subset or site label corresponds to: SARS-CoV-2 spike overlapping peptide pool stimulation. The CDR3 here reads CATYSPGYSGTDTQYF. The sequence in DNA is TGTGCCACTTACTCTCCGGGCTATTCGGGCACAGATACGCAGTATTTT.